This T cell receptor (beta chain) is from a study of regulatory T cells in long-lasting Graves disease. For TCR beta, libraries came from iRepertoire HTBI primers and Arm-PCR of CDR3 regions. TCRdb independently ran MiXCR on the multiplex PCR reads; one entry per CDR3 protein. This table has around 450,000 distinct CDR3 sequences, 20% to 25% appearing once. As for time point: persistent/refractory GD, antithyroid drugs over 5 years with positive TRAb. Extracted PBMC RNA gave rise to the TCR library. Diagnoses of Graves' disease were made by American Thyroid Association guidelines. Peripheral blood, around 9 milliliters of it, was drawn into EDTA tubes. Points on this clonotype: Its antigen remains unidentified.

The germline V gene encodes CDR1 SGHRS and CDR2 YFSETQ. Trimming cost V 1 base and J 1 base, with 3 bases left between them. There are 14 residues in the CDR3. Broader study findings: With persistent disease, TRBV28, TRBJ1-2 and TRBJ2-5 were the favored segments.

The receptor comes from a female donor with Graves disease. Material: peripheral blood mononuclear cells (PBMCs), obtained when the disease was refractory, from a patient treated with antithyroid drugs. The chain is built from TRBV5-1 and TRBJ2-6; D gene unclear. The CDR3 protein is CASSLRSGANVLTF. The CDR3 region has the DNA TGCGCCAGCAGCTTGAGGTCTGGGGCCAACGTCCTGACTTTC.